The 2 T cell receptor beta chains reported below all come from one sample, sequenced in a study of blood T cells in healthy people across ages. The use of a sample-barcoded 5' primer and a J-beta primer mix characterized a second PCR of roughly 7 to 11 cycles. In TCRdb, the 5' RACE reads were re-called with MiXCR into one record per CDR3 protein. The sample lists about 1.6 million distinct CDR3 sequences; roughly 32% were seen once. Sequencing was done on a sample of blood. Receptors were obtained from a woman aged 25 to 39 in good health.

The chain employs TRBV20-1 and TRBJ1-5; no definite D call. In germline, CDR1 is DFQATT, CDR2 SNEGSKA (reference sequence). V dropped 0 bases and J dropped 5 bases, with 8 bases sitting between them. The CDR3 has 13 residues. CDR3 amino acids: CSARDRWDQPQHF. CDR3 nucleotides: TGCAGTGCTAGAGATAGGTGGGATCAGCCCCAGCATTTT.

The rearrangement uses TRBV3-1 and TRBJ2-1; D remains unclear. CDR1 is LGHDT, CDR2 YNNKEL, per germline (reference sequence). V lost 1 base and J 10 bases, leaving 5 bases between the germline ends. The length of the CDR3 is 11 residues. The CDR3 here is CASSQVTEQFF. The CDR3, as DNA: TGTGCCAGCAGCCAAGTAACAGAGCAGTTCTTC.